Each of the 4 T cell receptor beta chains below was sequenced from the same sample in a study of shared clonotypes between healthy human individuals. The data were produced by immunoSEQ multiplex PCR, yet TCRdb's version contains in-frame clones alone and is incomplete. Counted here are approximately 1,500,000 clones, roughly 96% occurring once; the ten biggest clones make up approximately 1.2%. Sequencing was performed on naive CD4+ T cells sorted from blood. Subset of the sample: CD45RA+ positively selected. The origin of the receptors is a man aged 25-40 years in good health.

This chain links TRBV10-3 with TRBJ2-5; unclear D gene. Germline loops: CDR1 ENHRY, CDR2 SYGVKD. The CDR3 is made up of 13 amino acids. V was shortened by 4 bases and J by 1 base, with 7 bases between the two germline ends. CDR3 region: CAISVFIQETQYF. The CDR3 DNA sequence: TGTGCCATCAGTGTGTTTATCCAAGAGACCCAGTACTTC.

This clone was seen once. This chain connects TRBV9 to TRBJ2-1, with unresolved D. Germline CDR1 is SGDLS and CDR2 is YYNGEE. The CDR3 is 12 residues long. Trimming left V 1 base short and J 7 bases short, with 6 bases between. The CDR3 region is CASSVSWNEQFF. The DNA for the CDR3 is TGTGCCAGCAGCGTATCTTGGAATGAGCAGTTCTTC.

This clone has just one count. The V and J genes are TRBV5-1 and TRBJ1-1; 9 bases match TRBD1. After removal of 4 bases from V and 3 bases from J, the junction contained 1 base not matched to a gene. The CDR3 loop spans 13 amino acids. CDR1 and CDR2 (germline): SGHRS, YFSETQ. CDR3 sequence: CASSRTGDTEAFF. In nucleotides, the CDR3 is TGCGCCAGCAGCCGGACAGGGGACACTGAAGCTTTCTTT.

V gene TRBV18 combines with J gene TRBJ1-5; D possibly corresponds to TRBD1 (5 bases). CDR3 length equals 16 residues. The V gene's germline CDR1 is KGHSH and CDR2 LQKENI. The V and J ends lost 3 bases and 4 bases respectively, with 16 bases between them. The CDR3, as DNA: TGTGCCAGCTCACCTCTTGATGCGGGGGGAAATCAGCCCCAGCATTTT. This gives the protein CASSPLDAGGNQPQHF.